Following are 13 T cell receptor beta chains from one sample sequenced in a study of shared clonotypes between healthy human individuals. Positively selected for CCR7, the CD45RO-negative cells used as naive CD8 cells excluded terminally differentiated effector memory CD45RA+ cells. This table comes from immunoSEQ multiplex PCR, and its TCRdb copy is limited to in-frame clones, with some not included. The sample records approximately 650,000 clones, just under 97% being singletons. What was sequenced was naive CD8+ T cells sorted from blood. These receptor sequences come from a woman aged 25 to 39 in good health.

This rearrangement joins TRBV6-1 to TRBJ1-2; 9 nucleotides align to TRBD1. CDR3 size: 17 residues. Germline assignment: CDR1 MNHNS and CDR2 SASEGT. Trimming cost V 3 bases and J 2 bases; bases outside gene matches: 10. Here the CDR3 DNA reads TGTGCCAGCAGTGATCTCATGGGACAGGGACCCAACTATGGCTACACCTTC. Protein product: CASSDLMGQGPNYGYTF.

This chain connects TRBV28 to TRBJ1-5; D is undetermined. Germline CDR1 MDHEN, CDR2 SYDVKM. The CDR3 runs to 15 residues. Trimming stripped 5 bases from V and 1 base from J, with 12 bases between. The CDR3 spells CASSPKRGSNQPQHF. The CDR3 nucleotides read TGTGCCAGCAGTCCTAAAAGAGGCAGCAATCAGCCCCAGCATTTT.

This clone was picked up one time. This sequence joins TRBV27 and TRBJ2-7, with TRBD2 as a possible D gene (6 bases). This CDR3 comprises 15 residues. The germline V and J ends were trimmed by 5 bases and 7 bases, with 21 bases remaining between them. CDR1 and CDR2 from the germline V gene are MNHEY and SMNVEV (reference sequence). CDR3 coding DNA: TGTGCCAGCAGTCTATTAGGGGCGGGAATTGAAGAGCAGTACTTC. This codes for CASSLLGAGIEEQYF.

To note about this clone: A read error may produce the germline difference seen at one junction end. The rearrangement links TRBV7-9 to TRBJ1-1; 9 nucleotides align to TRBD1. Germline CDR1 reads SEHNR; CDR2 reads FQNEAQ (reference sequence). CDR3 length: 15 residues. The CDR3 spells CASRLGQGNRAEAFF. CDR3 nucleotides: TGTGCCAGCAGGTTAGGACAGGGGAATAGGGCTGAAGCTTTCTTT. The whole variable domain, filled in from reference TRBV7-9 and TRBJ1-1, reads DTGVSQNPRHKITKRGQNVTFRCDPISEHNRLYWYRQTLGQGPEFLTYFQNEAQLEKSRLLSDRFSAERPKGSFSTLEIQRTEQGDSAMYLCASRLGQGNRAEAFFGQGTRLTVV.

The V call is TRBV27, the J call TRBJ2-3; 8 bases fit TRBD2. This CDR3 is built from 15 residues. The germline CDR1 and CDR2 sequences are MNHEY and SMNVEV (reference sequence). V shed 5 bases, J shed 10 bases, and the junction held 14 bases outside the gene matches. CDR3: CASSLSGVNYVSQYF. The CDR3 DNA follows: TGTGCCAGCAGTCTTAGCGGGGTAAATTACGTGTCGCAGTATTTT.

The J gene is TRBJ2-7, the V gene TRBV4-1, with D possibly being TRBD2 (6 bases). V lost 1 base, J lost 7 bases, and 17 bases lay in between. CDR3 length equals 15 residues. The germline V gene has CDR1 MGHRA and CDR2 YSYEKL. The CDR3 is CASSQGVGGAREQYF. The CDR3 DNA reads as TGCGCCAGCAGCCAAGGGGTCGGGGGAGCGAGGGAGCAGTACTTC.

With respect to this clone: Other DNA sequences in this specimen translate into the identical CDR3. The V gene is TRBV28, the J gene TRBJ1-5, with a weak D call TRBD1 (5 bases). Germline V lookup: CDR1 MDHEN, CDR2 SYDVKM. V lost 1 base and J lost 3, with 10 bases in between. This CDR3 contains 15 residues. The CDR3 reads CASSLLGGSNQPQHF. The DNA of the CDR3 is TGTGCCAGCAGTTTATTGGGGGGTTCCAATCAGCCCCAGCATTTT.

This chain joins TRBV5-6 and TRBJ2-1; TRBD1 or TRBD2 may be the D gene (5 bases each). The CDR3 consists of 15 residues. V shed 1 base and J shed 2 bases, with 10 bases lying between them. The germline gives CDR1 SGHDT, CDR2 YYEEEE. CDR3 region: CASSLWGTAYNEQFF. The CDR3 bases are TGTGCCAGCAGCTTGTGGGGGACGGCCTACAATGAGCAGTTCTTC.

This sequence joins TRBV28 and TRBJ2-5; 10 positions match TRBD2. Germline V gene sequence: CDR1 MDHEN, CDR2 SYDVKM. CDR3 length: 16 amino acids. The junction had 4 bases not matched to a gene; V was cut back by 3 bases and J by 0 bases. The CDR3 region is CASSFFTSGNQETQYF. The CDR3 DNA reads as TGTGCCAGCAGTTTTTTCACTAGCGGGAACCAAGAGACCCAGTACTTC.

The chain carries TRBV9 and TRBJ2-3, with TRBD2 as a possible D gene (6 bases). The CDR3 loop spans 15 amino acids. Trimming left V 3 bases short and J 0 bases short, with 11 bases between. In germline, CDR1 is SGDLS, CDR2 YYNGEE. CDR3 nucleotides: TGTGCCAGCAGCGGGGACTGGACTAGCACAGATACGCAGTATTTT. Encoded protein: CASSGDWTSTDTQYF.

The CDR3 is CASSAMNTEAFF. CDR3 bases: TGTGCCAGCAGTGCGATGAACACTGAAGCTTTCTTT. This rearrangement joins TRBV2 to TRBJ1-1, with D unresolved. The CDR3 has 12 amino acids. Trimming removed 4 bases from V and 0 bases from J, with 3 bases in between. The germline V gene has CDR1 SNHLY and CDR2 FYNNEI.

The V gene is TRBV5-1, the J gene TRBJ1-1; tentative D call: TRBD1 (5 bases). V shed 5 bases and J shed 0 bases, with 5 bases lying between them. Germline values: CDR1 SGHRS, CDR2 YFSETQ. This CDR3 contains 12 residues. CDR3 loop: CASRGVNTEAFF. The DNA for the CDR3 is TGCGCCAGCAGGGGGGTGAACACTGAAGCTTTCTTT.

On this clone itself: Different DNA sequences within this sample yield the same CDR3. The gene calls are TRBV28 and TRBJ2-7; D call uncertain. The CDR3 spans 13 residues. Germline values: CDR1 MDHEN, CDR2 SYDVKM. V gave up 3 bases and J gave up 0 bases, with 6 bases separating them. For the CDR3, the DNA is TGTGCCAGCAGTTTCGGCGGCTCCTACGAGCAGTACTTC. As protein: CASSFGGSYEQYF.